This entry concerns a single T cell receptor beta chain. Its antigen is not identified. Germline CDR1 and CDR2: LGHDT and YNNKEL (reference sequence). The CDR3 extends over 16 amino acids. J was trimmed by 8 bases and V by 4 bases; bases with no gene match: 12. This entry belongs to a study of CD8 T cells in ankylosing spondylitis. Study findings and constraints: Significant enrichment of disease-linked clones was reportedly seen in matched ankylosing spondylitis synovial fluid. In synovial fluid and blood from reactive arthritis, some motif variants were previously reported. Disease-linked clones, CD8+, were relatively rare in peripheral blood. Ankylosing spondylitis blood seemed to carry a telltale TCR beta motif made of several highly homologous variants.

For TCR beta, libraries came from quantitative 5'-RACE with molecular barcodes. TCRdb reprocessed the 5' RACE reads via MiXCR and lists one record per CDR3 protein. Altogether about 400,000 distinct CDR3 sequences are present, about a fifth being singletons, with the ten largest covering roughly 16%. The sequencing sample was made of blood, either unsorted or a sorted T cell fraction (not recorded which). The chain joins TRBV3-1 to TRBJ2-1; 9 bases are a match to TRBD2. This sequence originates from a male donor with ankylosing spondylitis. The CDR3 coding sequence is TGTGCCAGCAGCCTCTACAGAGGACTAGCGTTGGATGAGCAGTTCTTC. This sequence encodes CASSLYRGLALDEQFF.